This T cell receptor (beta chain) emerged from a study of T-cell memory formation after mild COVID-19. TCRdb recomputed calls from the 5' RACE reads with MiXCR, one row per CDR3 protein. The sample records approximately 230,000 distinct CDR3 sequences, about 16% being singletons. This CDR3 comprises 16 residues. Study results and caveats: Contracting clones from day 15 to 85 showed balanced CD4/CD8; later expanders favored CD4+. Prior to infection, memory already included some responding clones, suggesting cross-reactive memory joined.

Comments on this clonotype: No antigen is known for it.

The V and J genes are TRBV21-1 and TRBJ2-5; the D segment call TRBD1 is taken from the table without a DNA check. TRBV21-1 is termed a pseudogene. Sequencing was performed on PBMCs or a T cell subset sorted from them (not recorded which). The TCR was taken from a young man who had mild COVID-19 (a few samples of this study predate the infection). Cell type and time point are not known. The CDR3 coding sequence is TGTGCCAGCAGCAAAGAGGACAGGGGGAGGCAAGAGACCCAGTACTTC. Amino acids: CASSKEDRGRQETQYF.